A selection of T cell receptor beta chains follows, all from one sample in a study of cytomegalovirus exposure and HLA in healthy donors. Using immunoSEQ multiplex PCR, the repertoire was profiled, and TCRdb retains in-frame clones only, with some absent. The sample includes about 210,000 clones, roughly 82% seen only once; the top ten take nearly 6%. Input material: PBMCs. The receptor source for this set is a middle-aged man in good health and CMV-seropositive. CDR3s include the opening cysteine and the closing phenylalanine or tryptophan. D genes are given only for firm matches. Where a row states a size, it is once, few, many or the class of an expanded clone; other rows omit it.

clone size,CDR3 length,V gene,D gene,J gene,CDR3 DNA,CDR3 protein
-,13,TRBV5-1,TRBD1,TRBJ1-4,TGCGCCAGCAGCTTGCAGGGGGTCGGGAAACTGTTTTTT,CASSLQGVGKLFF
-,12,TRBV9,-,TRBJ1-1,TGTGCCAGCAGCGAGGAGGGCTCTGAAGCTTTCTTT,CASSEEGSEAFF
once,16,TRBV11-3,-,TRBJ2-1,TGTGCCAGCAGCCGATCTGGGGGGACTTCTTACAATGAGCAGTTCTTC,CASSRSGGTSYNEQFF
-,14,TRBV9,-,TRBJ1-3,TGTGCCAGCAGCGTCGGGGGAGGTGGAAACACCATATATTTT,CASSVGGGGNTIYF
-,14,TRBV5-8,TRBD1,TRBJ1-1,TGTGCCAGCAGCGAGACGACAGGGAAAACTGAAGCTTTCTTT,CASSETTGKTEAFF
-,14,TRBV30,-,TRBJ2-5,TGTGCCTGGAGTGTTTCGGGGGTCCAAGAGACCCAGTACTTC,CAWSVSGVQETQYF
-,13,TRBV5-1,-,TRBJ1-1,TGCGCCAGCAGCTCAGCAGGGAACACTGAAGCTTTCTTT,CASSSAGNTEAFF
once,15,TRBV9,-,TRBJ2-1,TGTGCCAGCAGCGTAGGACTAGCAGGGGCCAATGAGCAGTTCTTC,CASSVGLAGANEQFF
-,17,TRBV10-1,TRBD2,TRBJ2-1,TGCGCCAGCAGCCACGGGACTAGCGGGAGGGGAGCCAATGAGCAGTTCTTC,CASSHGTSGRGANEQFF
-,15,TRBV27,-,TRBJ2-2,TGTGCCAGCAGGGGGCTAGTTTCAGACACCGGGGAGCTGTTTTTT,CASRGLVSDTGELFF
-,13,TRBV5-4,-,TRBJ1-2,TGTGCCAGCAAGGACCCAGGGGACTATGGCTACACCTTC,CASKDPGDYGYTF
few,16,TRBV21-1,-,TRBJ1-2,TGTGCCAGCAGCAAAGAGATACTATCAAAAGGTTACGGCTACACCTTC,CASSKEILSKGYGYTF
-,15,TRBV2,TRBD1,TRBJ2-1,TGTGCCAGCAGTGAACAGGGGGCGCGGTACAATGAGCAGTTCTTC,CASSEQGARYNEQFF
-,17,TRBV4-1,TRBD2,TRBJ2-1,TGCGCCAGCAGCCAAGTGACTAGCGGGAGGGCCTACAATGAGCAGTTCTTC,CASSQVTSGRAYNEQFF
few,13,TRBV5-6,TRBD1,TRBJ1-5,TGTGCCAGCAGCTTGGACAGGGGTCCGCCCCAGCATTTT,CASSLDRGPPQHF
-,14,TRBV18,TRBD1,TRBJ1-2,TGTGCCAGCTCACCAGCGACAGGGGACTATGGCTACACCTTC,CASSPATGDYGYTF
once,14,TRBV19,-,TRBJ1-2,TGTGCCAGTAGCCCCTCGGGACGGGAGTATGGCTACACCTTC,CASSPSGREYGYTF
-,16,TRBV25-1,-,TRBJ1-4,TGTGCCAGCAGTGAAAGAACCCACAGGAATAATGAAAAACTGTTTTTT,CASSERTHRNNEKLFF
-,12,TRBV30,-,TRBJ1-1,TGTGCCTGGAGCTCCGGGGTGCCTGAAGCTTTCTTT,CAWSSGVPEAFF
-,12,TRBV30,-,TRBJ1-3,TGTGCCTGGAGTGGACTTGTAAACACCATATATTTT,CAWSGLVNTIYF
few,13,TRBV6-5,-,TRBJ1-1,TGTGCCAGCAGTTATTATCGTTTAACTGAAGCTTTCTTT,CASSYYRLTEAFF
-,17,TRBV9,TRBD2,TRBJ2-2,TGTGCCAGCAGCGCCCTTGGGGGGGGAGCTAACACCGGGGAGCTGTTTTTT,CASSALGGGANTGELFF